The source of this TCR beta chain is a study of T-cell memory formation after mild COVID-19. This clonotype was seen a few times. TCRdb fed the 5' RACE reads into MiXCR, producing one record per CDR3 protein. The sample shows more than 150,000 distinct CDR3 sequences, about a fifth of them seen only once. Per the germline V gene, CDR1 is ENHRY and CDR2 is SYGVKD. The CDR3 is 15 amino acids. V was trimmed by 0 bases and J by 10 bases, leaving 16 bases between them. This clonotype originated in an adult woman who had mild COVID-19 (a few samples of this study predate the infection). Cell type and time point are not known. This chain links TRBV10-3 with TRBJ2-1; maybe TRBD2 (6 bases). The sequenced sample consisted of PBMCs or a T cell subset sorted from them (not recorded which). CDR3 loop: CAISESPRLGREQFF. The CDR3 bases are TGTGCCATCAGTGAGTCGCCGCGACTAGGGAGGGAGCAGTTCTTC.